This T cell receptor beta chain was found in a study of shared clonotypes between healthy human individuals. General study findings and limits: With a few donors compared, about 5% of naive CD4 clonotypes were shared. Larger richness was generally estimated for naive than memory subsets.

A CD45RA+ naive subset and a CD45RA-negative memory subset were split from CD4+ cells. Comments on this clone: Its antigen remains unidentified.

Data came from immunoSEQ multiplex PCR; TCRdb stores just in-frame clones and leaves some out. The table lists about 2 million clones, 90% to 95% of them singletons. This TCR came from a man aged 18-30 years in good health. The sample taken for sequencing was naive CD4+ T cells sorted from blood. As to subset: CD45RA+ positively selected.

CDR3 DNA: TGTGCCAGCTCACCGGCCGAAGAGACCCAGTACTTC. It translates to CASSPAEETQYF. The chain carries TRBV18 and TRBJ2-5; no firm D call. V was pared by 3 bases and J by 3 bases, with 5 bases between. This CDR3 spans 12 amino acids. Germline V gene lookup returns CDR1 KGHSH and CDR2 LQKENI.